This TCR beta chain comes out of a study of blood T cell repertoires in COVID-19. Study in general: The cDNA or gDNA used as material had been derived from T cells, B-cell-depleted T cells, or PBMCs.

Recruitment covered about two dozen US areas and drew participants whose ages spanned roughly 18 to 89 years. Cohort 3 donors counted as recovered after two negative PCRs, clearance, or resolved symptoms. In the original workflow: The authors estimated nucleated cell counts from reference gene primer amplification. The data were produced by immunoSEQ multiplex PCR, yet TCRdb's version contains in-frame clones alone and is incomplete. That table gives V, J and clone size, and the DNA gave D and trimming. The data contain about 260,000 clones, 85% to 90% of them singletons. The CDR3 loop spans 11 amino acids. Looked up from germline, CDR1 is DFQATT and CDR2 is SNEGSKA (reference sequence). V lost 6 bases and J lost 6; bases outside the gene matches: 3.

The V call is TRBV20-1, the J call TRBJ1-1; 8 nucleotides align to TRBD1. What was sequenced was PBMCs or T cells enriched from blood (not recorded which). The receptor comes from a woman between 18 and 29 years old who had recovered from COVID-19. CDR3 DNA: TGCAGTGCGCCACAGGGGGCTGAAGCTTTCTTT. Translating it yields CSAPQGAEAFF.